The next 8 T cell receptor beta chains were all read from a single sample in a study of T cells in Graves' hyperthyroidism and ophthalmopathy. Amplified regions were TCR beta CDR3 sequences from RNA transcripts. First-round RT-PCR with HTBI primers amplified the TCR CDR3 region. One entry per CDR3 protein results from TCRdb running MiXCR on the multiplex PCR reads. The repertoire has 450,000 to 550,000 distinct CDR3 sequences, roughly 25% of them found once; the top ten carry approximately 11%. Material for sequencing was blood. The origin of the receptors is a woman in her 30s with Graves' ophthalmopathy.

There are many counts of this clonotype. This rearrangement joins TRBV4-1 to TRBJ2-5; D remains ambiguous. Germline V gives CDR1 MGHRA, CDR2 YSYEKL. Trimming removed 1 base at V and 4 bases at J, with 7 bases between. The CDR3 consists of 13 residues. The CDR3 nucleotides read TGCGCCAGCAGCCAAGTTATTCGAGAGACCCAGTACTTC. Translating gives CASSQVIRETQYF.

This chain connects TRBV6-5 to TRBJ1-2, with D possibly TRBD1 on 5 matching bases. The CDR3 covers 14 residues. The germline CDR1 and CDR2 sequences are MNHEY and SVGAGI. The V end lost 4 bases, the J end lost 8 bases, and 17 bases lay between the germline ends. In nucleotides, the CDR3 is TGTGCCAGCAGTTTCGGGGGTCTTTCCGGAGGCTACACCTTC. Protein: CASSFGGLSGGYTF.

The sample holds many counts of this clonotype. The chain has TRBV12-3 or TRBV12-4 and TRBJ1-2, with D uncertain. This CDR3 comprises 13 residues. Between the trimmed V and J ends, which lost 3 bases and 0 bases, there was a span of 5 bases. CDR3 in amino acids: CASSLRANYGYTF. CDR3 in DNA: TGTGCCAGCAGTTTGAGGGCTAACTATGGCTACACCTTC.

Ten or more counts support this clonotype. This CDR3 reads CASSTRTGGDYGYTF. CDR3 nucleotide sequence: TGTGCCAGCAGTACCCGGACAGGGGGGGACTATGGCTACACCTTC. The rearrangement links TRBV6-1 to TRBJ1-2; TRBD1 matches 10 bases. With 5 bases clipped from V and 3 bases from J, the junction kept 6 bases outside the gene matches. Per germline, CDR1 MNHNS and CDR2 SASEGT. CDR3 length equals 15 residues.

There are a few counts of this clonotype. The V call is TRBV6-2 or TRBV6-3, the J call TRBJ2-5, with D unclear. Germline assignment: CDR1 MNHEY and CDR2 SVGEGT. This CDR3 has 12 amino acids. The V end lost 4 bases, the J end lost 5 bases, and 8 bases lay between the germline ends. DNA of the CDR3: TGTGCCAGCAGTTCGCGGTGGGAGACCCAGTACTTC. Protein sequence: CASSSRWETQYF.

This clonotype was seen repeatedly, ten times or more. The chain links TRBV28 to TRBJ2-2, with unresolved D. The ends were cut back, 9 bases at V and 5 bases at J, with 22 bases in the middle. The CDR3 runs to 16 residues. CDR1 is MDHEN and CDR2 is SYDVKM in the germline V gene. CDR3: CASSPGHGVGTGELFF. CDR3 nucleotide sequence: TGTGCCAGTAGCCCCGGCCACGGAGTCGGGACCGGGGAGCTGTTTTTT.

This clonotype was seen ten or more times. The rearrangement links TRBV28 to TRBJ1-1, with 9 bases matching TRBD1. The CDR3 length is 12 residues. Germline values: CDR1 MDHEN, CDR2 SYDVKM. V lost 8 bases and J lost 3; bases outside the gene matches: 1. In nucleotides, the CDR3 is TGTGCCAGCCGACAGGGGGACACTGAAGCTTTCTTT. It translates to CASRQGDTEAFF.

The CDR3 sequence: CASSPQGASGGTEAFF. As DNA, the CDR3 is TGTGCCAGCAGCCCACAGGGGGCGAGTGGGGGCACTGAAGCTTTCTTT. The V call is TRBV6-1, the J call TRBJ1-1, with 9 bases fitting TRBD1. CDR1 is MNHNS, CDR2 SASEGT, per germline. This CDR3 contains 16 residues. The V gene end was trimmed by 6 bases and the J gene end by 4 bases; junction bases not matched to a gene: 12.